The 3 T cell receptor beta chains reported below all come from one sample, sequenced in a study of blood T cell repertoires in COVID-19. Some clones are missing from TCRdb's copy, which holds only in-frame ones; the method was immunoSEQ multiplex PCR. Counted here are 240,000 or so clones, 75% to 90% occurring once; the ten biggest clones make up around 2.9%. The source material was peripheral blood. These receptor sequences come from a woman in her 30s who had recovered from COVID-19.

The table lists this clone with a count of one. The chain combines TRBV12-5 with TRBJ2-6; 9 bases match TRBD1. The length of the CDR3 is 16 residues. Germline loops: CDR1 LGHNT, CDR2 FRNRAP. With 8 bases clipped from V and 0 bases from J, the junction kept 5 bases outside the gene matches. CDR3 region: CASTGQGASGANVLTF. In DNA, the CDR3 is TGTGCTAGTACGGGACAGGGCGCCTCTGGGGCCAACGTCCTGACTTTC.

This clone was recorded only once. The rearrangement uses TRBV19 and TRBJ2-2, with D possibly being TRBD2 (5 bases). V was pared by 5 bases and J by 5 bases, with 15 bases between. CDR3 length: 15 amino acids. Germline V gene data show CDR1 as LNHDA and CDR2 as SQIVND (reference sequence). CDR3 sequence (DNA): TGTGCCAGTAGTCGTGCCTCGTCGGGAACCGGGGAGCTGTTTTTT. Protein product: CASSRASSGTGELFF.

V usage is TRBV7-2 and J usage is TRBJ2-3; 11 bases are shared with TRBD2. This CDR3 has 17 amino acids. With 3 bases clipped from V and 0 bases from J, the junction kept 5 bases outside the gene matches. The germline V gene has CDR1 SGHTA and CDR2 FQGNSA. Written as DNA, the CDR3 is TGTGCCAGCAGCTTCCGGACTAGCGGGCTAAGCACAGATACGCAGTATTTT. It encodes CASSFRTSGLSTDTQYF.